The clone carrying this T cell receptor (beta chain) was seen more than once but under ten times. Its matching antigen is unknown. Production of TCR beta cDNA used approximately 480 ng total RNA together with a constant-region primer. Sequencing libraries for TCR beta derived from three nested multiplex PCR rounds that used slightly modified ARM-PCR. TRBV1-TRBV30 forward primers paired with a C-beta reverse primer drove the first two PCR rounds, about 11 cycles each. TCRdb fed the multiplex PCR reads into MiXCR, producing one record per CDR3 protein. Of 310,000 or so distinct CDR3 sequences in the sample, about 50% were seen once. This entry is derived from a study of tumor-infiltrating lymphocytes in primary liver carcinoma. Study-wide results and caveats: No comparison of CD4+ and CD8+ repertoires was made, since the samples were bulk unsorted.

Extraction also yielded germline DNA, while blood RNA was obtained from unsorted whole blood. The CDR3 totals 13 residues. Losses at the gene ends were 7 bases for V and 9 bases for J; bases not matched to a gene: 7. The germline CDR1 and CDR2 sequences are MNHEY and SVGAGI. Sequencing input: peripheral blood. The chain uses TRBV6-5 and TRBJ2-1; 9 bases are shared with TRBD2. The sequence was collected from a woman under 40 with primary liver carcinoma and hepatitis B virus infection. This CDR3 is CASIPAGGPEQFF. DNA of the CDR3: TGTGCCAGCATACCAGCGGGAGGCCCTGAGCAGTTCTTC.